Following are 13 T cell receptor beta chains from one sample sequenced in a study of T cell responses to AZD1222 COVID-19 vaccine. Some clones are missing from TCRdb's copy, which holds only in-frame ones; the method was immunoSEQ multiplex PCR. In the table there are about 120,000 clones, over 75% of which are singletons. Sequencing was performed on peripheral blood, taken on day 0 of AZD1222 vaccination. Receptors were obtained from an adult in good health.

The CDR3, as DNA: TGTGCCAGCTCATCCGGACTGTCGAGCTCCTACAATGAGCAGTTCTTC. Translated: CASSSGLSSSYNEQFF. The chain is built from TRBV18 and TRBJ2-1; D might be TRBD2 (5 bases). Germline CDR1 is KGHSH and CDR2 is LQKENI. The CDR3 consists of 16 residues. V was shortened by 5 bases and J by 0 bases, with 14 bases between the two germline ends.

This chain joins TRBV7-2 and TRBJ1-2; TRBD1 matches at 12 bases. The germline gives CDR1 SGHTA, CDR2 FQGNSA. V gave up 0 bases and J gave up 6 bases; unmatched junction bases: 2. CDR3 size: 15 residues. The CDR3 reads CASSLAGTGGDGYTF. CDR3 nucleotide sequence: TGTGCCAGCAGCTTAGCCGGGACAGGGGGCGATGGCTACACCTTC.

This chain connects TRBV7-3 to TRBJ1-6; the D gene is possibly TRBD1 (6 bases). This CDR3 is 14 amino acids long. The V end lost 1 base, the J end lost 5 bases, and 6 bases lay between the germline ends. Germline lookup yields CDR1 SGHTA and CDR2 FQGTGA. The CDR3, as DNA: TGTGCCAGCAGCTTAAGGACAGATAATTCACCCCTCCACTTT. The encoded protein is CASSLRTDNSPLHF.

The rearrangement joins TRBV4-3 to TRBJ2-3; D is perhaps TRBD1 or TRBD2 (6 bases each). The V end was cut by 4 bases, the J end by 3 bases, with 17 bases between. The CDR3 length is 16 residues. Per germline, CDR1 LGHNA and CDR2 YSLEER. Here the CDR3 DNA reads TGCGCCAGCAGCCCAACTCGGGGGCGGGGAACAGATACGCAGTATTTT. Translating it yields CASSPTRGRGTDTQYF.

The V call is TRBV27, the J call TRBJ1-1; D ambiguous. The germline CDR1 and CDR2 sequences are MNHEY and SMNVEV (reference sequence). Trimming took off 8 bases at V and 0 bases at J, with 13 bases between the two ends. This CDR3 comprises 14 residues. CDR3 nucleotide sequence: TGTGCCAGCTACAGCTGGGCCATGAACACTGAAGCTTTCTTT. Amino acids: CASYSWAMNTEAFF.

The CDR3 DNA sequence: TGTGCCAGCAGCCCAGCGGTCCTGGATACGCAGTATTTT. It translates to CASSPAVLDTQYF. The chain combines TRBV28 with TRBJ2-3; D is possibly TRBD2 (5 bases). Per the germline V gene, CDR1 is MDHEN and CDR2 is SYDVKM. Trimming left V 6 bases short and J 6 bases short, with 13 bases between. The CDR3 loop spans 13 amino acids.

The V and J genes are TRBV5-4 and TRBJ1-6; D is perhaps TRBD1 (6 bases). Germline V gene lookup returns CDR1 SGHNT and CDR2 YYREEE (reference sequence). CDR3 length: 14 amino acids. The germline V and J ends were trimmed by 1 base and 10 bases, with 12 bases remaining between them. This chain's CDR3 is CASSLMPGESPLHF. CDR3 sequence (DNA): TGTGCCAGCAGCTTGATGCCAGGGGAATCACCCCTCCACTTT.

The V call is TRBV29-1, the J call TRBJ1-1, with D hard to call. V was trimmed by 4 bases and J by 1 base, leaving 4 bases between them. Germline CDR1 reads SQVTM; CDR2 reads ANQGSEA. CDR3 length: 11 residues. The CDR3 is CSVVQNTEAFF. As DNA, the CDR3 is TGCAGCGTTGTCCAGAACACTGAAGCTTTCTTT. Filled out from reference TRBV29-1 and TRBJ1-1, the complete variable domain reads SAVISQKPSRDICQRGTSLTIQCQVDSQVTMMFWYRQQPGQSLTLIATANQGSEATYESGFVIDKFPISRPNLTFSTLTVSNMSPEDSSIYLCSVVQNTEAFFGQGTRLTVV.

This chain joins TRBV6-2 or TRBV6-3 and TRBJ2-2, with D hard to call. CDR3 size: 15 residues. Germline V lookup: CDR1 MNHEY, CDR2 SVGEGT. V lost 0 bases, J lost 5 bases, and 10 bases lay in between. The DNA of the CDR3 is TGTGCCAGCAGTTACTCCCCGTCCCTGACCGGGGAGCTGTTTTTT. This sequence encodes CASSYSPSLTGELFF.

This clone was seen only a few times. The V call is TRBV7-8, the J call TRBJ1-2; TRBD1 matches 7 bases. Germline loops: CDR1 SGHVS, CDR2 FQNEAQ. The CDR3 extends over 16 amino acids. Trimming at V came to 5 bases and at J to 4 bases, leaving 13 bases not matched to a gene. The CDR3 nucleotides read TGTGCCAGCAGCCACCGGGGGACAGTGCGGGCCTATGGCTACACCTTC. Translated, it gives CASSHRGTVRAYGYTF.

This chain connects TRBV25-1 to TRBJ2-7; TRBD2 aligns across 13 bases. V was pared by 8 bases and J by 5 bases, with 9 bases of the junction left unmatched. Looked up from germline, CDR1 is MGHDK and CDR2 is SYGVNS. This CDR3 is built from 15 residues. CDR3 residues: CASPSRLAGGDEQYF. Written as DNA, the CDR3 is TGTGCCAGCCCCAGTAGACTAGCGGGAGGAGACGAGCAGTACTTC.

The J gene is TRBJ2-7, the V gene TRBV9; TRBD1 agrees at 9 bases. The length of the CDR3 is 15 residues. Unmatched junction bases numbered 6, after V lost 0 bases and J lost 5 bases. Germline CDR1 is SGDLS and CDR2 is YYNGEE. The CDR3 loop reads CASSVVPGQGNEQYF. The DNA for the CDR3 is TGTGCCAGCAGCGTAGTACCGGGACAGGGTAACGAGCAGTACTTC.

This chain links TRBV14 with TRBJ2-7; D is undetermined. V shed 3 bases and J shed 3 bases, with 3 bases lying between them. CDR1 is SGHDN and CDR2 is FVKESK in the germline V gene. This CDR3 is built from 11 residues. In nucleotides, the CDR3 is TGTGCCAGCAGCCACCACTACGAGCAGTACTTC. Translated, it gives CASSHHYEQYF.